Below are 6 T cell receptor beta chains sequenced from a single sample in a study of shared clonotypes between healthy human individuals (TCRdb year 2020). The receptor library was made with the immunoSEQ multiplex PCR assay. TCRdb holds this immuneACCESS table with in-frame rearrangements only. Some clones are missing; in checked studies, unresolved V genes explain under half, and the rest has no known cause. The sample has 600,000 to 700,000 clones on record, 73% of them singletons. 1.5% to 2% of the sample lies in the top ten. The specimen sequenced was memory CD4+ T cells sorted from blood. The cell subset or site label of this sample denotes: CD45RA-negative fraction. The source of these receptors is a woman in her thirties in good health.

The rearrangement uses TRBV25-1 and TRBJ1-1; D uncertain. V gave up 7 bases and J gave up 5 bases, with 11 bases separating them. This CDR3 has 12 amino acids. The germline CDR1 and CDR2 sequences are MGHDK and SYGVNS. The CDR3: CASTNRRTEAFF. In DNA form, the CDR3 reads TGTGCCAGCACCAATCGACGTACTGAAGCTTTCTTT.

The chain has TRBV19 and TRBJ1-5; a possible D gene is TRBD1 (5 bases). In germline, CDR1 is LNHDA, CDR2 SQIVND (reference sequence). The CDR3 is 14 amino acids. Trimming shortened V by 6 bases and J by 7 bases, and 16 bases separated the two germline ends. CDR3 residues: CASRTTGHVQPQHF. CDR3 DNA sequence: TGTGCCAGTAGAACTACGGGGCATGTCCAGCCCCAGCATTTT.

The V call is TRBV28, the J call TRBJ2-3, with D possibly matching TRBD2 (6 bases). V was shortened by 3 bases and J by 4 bases, with 17 bases between the two germline ends. Germline V CDR1 and CDR2: MDHEN, SYDVKM. This CDR3 has 16 residues. This CDR3 is CASSFSSLAASDTQYF. The CDR3 DNA reads TGTGCCAGCAGTTTTTCTTCTTTAGCGGCCTCAGATACGCAGTATTTT.

The CDR3 spells CASSIGGTGAYEQYF. The CDR3 region has the DNA TGTGCCAGTAGTATCGGGGGTACGGGAGCCTACGAGCAGTACTTC. The V call is TRBV19, the J call TRBJ2-7; D possibly corresponds to TRBD2 (6 bases). CDR1 and CDR2 from the germline V gene are LNHDA and SQIVND (reference sequence). This CDR3 is 15 amino acids long. V lost 3 bases and J lost 2, with 14 bases in between.

V gene TRBV10-3 combines with J gene TRBJ1-5; 8 bases line up with TRBD1. V lost 8 bases, J lost 5 bases, and 11 bases stayed unmatched. The CDR3 loop spans 15 amino acids. Germline CDR1 and CDR2: ENHRY and SYGVKD. The CDR3 region is CAIGQGLIGDQPQHF. In nucleotides, the CDR3 is TGTGCCATCGGACAGGGACTGATCGGCGATCAGCCCCAGCATTTT.

The chain joins TRBV5-4 to TRBJ2-5; D not resolved. The CDR3 consists of 14 residues. Germline lookup yields CDR1 SGHNT and CDR2 YYREEE (reference sequence). V lost 0 bases and J 5 bases, leaving 11 bases between the germline ends. CDR3 protein: CASSLVPGRETQYF. The CDR3 bases are TGTGCCAGCAGCTTGGTCCCAGGCCGGGAGACCCAGTACTTC.